This T cell receptor beta chain is from a study of blood T cell repertoires in COVID-19 (dated by TCRdb to 2018 to 2021). For the study in its entirety: Samples from collaborators originated in the United States, Italy and Spain and spanned both the acute and convalescent phases of COVID-19. Where available, HLA class I and class II types were taken from metadata supplied by the sample provider and were not determined by assay-based typing. The material from the prospective study consisted of cDNA or gDNA derived from T cells, B-cell-depleted T cells, or PBMCs. Subjects who had been exposed to COVID-19, were actively infected with it, or had recovered from it provided the deeply sampled blood TCRbeta repertoires that made up the dataset. A de-identified subject ID, COVID-19 status, age in years and sex were almost always included in the sample metadata. Samples were obtained from the ongoing ImmuneRACE study (first 160 participants) and from 1,254 subjects provided by 6 global collaborators. A freely available public database, intended as a resource for researchers studying the immune response to SARS-CoV-2, is where the repertoires were released.

About this clone: This clone's antigen is unknown. Base qualities are not provided; no much larger clone lies one nucleotide away.

TCRbeta CDR3 regions were amplified from genomic DNA using the immunoSEQ Assay, a bias-controlled multiplex PCR. The original methods were these. Within the assay, amplification of reference gene primers was used to estimate how many nucleated cells each sample contained. To quantify the absolute abundance of each unique TCRbeta CDR3 rearrangement, sequence reads were collapsed and filtered. For each sample, productive Simpson clonality was calculated by taking the square root of Simpson's diversity index across productive rearrangements. Held by TCRdb, this immuneACCESS table contains in-frame sequences only and omits some clones. Under half of the omission traces to an unresolved V gene where checked; the cause of the rest is unknown. V, J and clone size were drawn from that table, and D and trimming were deduced from the DNA. Here the sample has 270,000 or so clones; about 76% occur a single time. Clones ranked in the top ten supply 2.5% to 3% of the sample.

Collaborating institutions collected whole blood in K2EDTA tubes following their own protocols. Collaborator samples were shipped for TCRbeta analysis as frozen whole blood, isolated PBMCs, or DNA extracted from either sample type. Findings and caveats that apply to the study as a whole: How much clinical and demographic metadata was included differed by source and by participant, and the metadata was provided uncurated.

Its CDR3 holds 12 amino acids, cysteine through phenylalanine. Only the CDR3 region is kept as DNA, spanning 36 bases read in frame from base 1. As encoded in the germline V gene (reference sequence), CDR1 is LNHDA while CDR2 is SQIVND. Clipping removes 5 bases from V and 15 bases from J, with 8 as the unmatched junction base count. The source is an older woman with active or convalescent COVID-19. The chain is assembled from TRBV19 and TRBJ2-1; 9 central nucleotides agree with TRBD1. Sample: peripheral blood. The nucleotides read TGTGCCAGTAGTCTAACCGGGACAGGGCCGTTCTTC. Its translation is CASSLTGTGPFF.